The 21 T cell receptor beta chains below come from one sample, sequenced in a study of T cells in Graves' hyperthyroidism and ophthalmopathy. TCR beta CDR3 regions were amplified from RNA. HTBI primers drove first-round RT-PCR of the TCR CDR3. TCRdb processed the multiplex PCR reads anew with MiXCR; each CDR3 protein has one entry. The sample lists around 380,000 distinct CDR3 sequences; approximately 13% were seen once. Source material: blood. These receptors originate from a man aged 25-40 years with Graves' hyperthyroidism that later progressed to Graves' ophthalmopathy.

This clonotype was counted at least ten times. The rearrangement uses TRBV6-6 and TRBJ1-2; 7 bases match TRBD1. The germline V gene has CDR1 MNHNY and CDR2 SVGAGI (reference sequence). V lost 0 bases, J lost 4 bases, and 5 bases stayed unmatched. This CDR3 is built from 15 residues. CDR3 in amino acids: CASSYSPDRIYGYTF. DNA for the CDR3: TGTGCCAGCAGTTACTCGCCGGACAGGATCTATGGCTACACCTTC.

As regards this clonotype: A clone one base away is much larger, so this may be a read error. V usage is TRBV7-2 and J usage is TRBJ2-1, with D maybe TRBD2 (5 bases). The CDR3 runs 16 residues. The germline gives CDR1 SGHTA, CDR2 FQGNSA. Trimming stripped 5 bases from V and 0 bases from J, with 14 bases between. The CDR3 here is CASSHPTEGSYNEQFF. DNA for the CDR3: TGTGCCAGCAGCCACCCCACCGAGGGCTCCTACAATGAGCAGTTCTTC.

This clonotype was recorded many times. The rearrangement joins TRBV7-2 to TRBJ1-2, with D tentatively TRBD1 (6 bases). This CDR3 is built from 14 residues. The ends were cut back, 5 bases at V and 1 base at J, with 11 bases in the middle. Looked up from germline, CDR1 is SGHTA and CDR2 is FQGNSA. The CDR3 region has the DNA TGTGCCAGCAGCGTATACAGGGATAACTATGGCTACACCTTC. Its protein is CASSVYRDNYGYTF.

Worth noting for this clonotype: A much larger clone differs by one base, so this may be a read error. The chain is built from TRBV5-1 and TRBJ2-7; no clear D. This CDR3 is built from 12 residues. Germline V CDR1 and CDR2: SGHRS, YFSETQ. CDR3 amino acids: CAGSLDAYEQYF. CDR3 DNA: TGCGCCGGCAGCTTGGACGCATACGAGCAGTACTTC.

Ten or more counts support this clonotype. The chain uses TRBV7-9 and TRBJ2-1; a possible D gene is TRBD2 (7 bases). The ends were cut back, 3 bases at V and 3 bases at J, with 15 bases in the middle. The CDR3 is 16 residues long. Germline CDR1 and CDR2: SEHNR and FQNEAQ (reference sequence). The CDR3 DNA sequence: TGTGCCAGCAGCTTGGGGGGGGGCCCCCACTACAATGAGCAGTTCTTC. Amino acid sequence: CASSLGGGPHYNEQFF.

As to this clonotype: Possible read error: a much larger clone is one base away. The chain is built from TRBV12-3 or TRBV12-4 and TRBJ1-2, with 7 bases that match TRBD1. The V and J ends lost 5 bases and 4 bases, in that order; junction bases with no gene match: 7. This CDR3 has 14 amino acids. CDR3 amino acids: CASSTTGDSYGYTF. CDR3 DNA sequence: TGTGCCAGCAGTACCACCGGGGACAGCTATGGCTACACCTTC.

This chain connects TRBV7-8 to TRBJ2-1, with 9 bases aligning to TRBD1. With V trimmed by 5 bases and J by 6 bases, 5 bases remained unmatched. The CDR3 length is 14 residues. CDR1 and CDR2 from the germline V gene are SGHVS and FQNEAQ. CDR3 sequence reads: CASSPWTGVNEQFF. CDR3 nucleotides: TGTGCCAGCAGCCCATGGACAGGGGTCAATGAGCAGTTCTTC.

This clonotype was recorded a few times. The chain links TRBV12-3 or TRBV12-4 to TRBJ2-1; 9 bases match TRBD2. Trimming at V came to 6 bases and at J to 8 bases, leaving 14 bases not matched to a gene. CDR3 length: 16 residues. The CDR3 DNA is TGTGCCAGCAGCCAACCCTTGCGGGGGGGCCGTTATGAGCAGTTCTTC. Translated, it gives CASSQPLRGGRYEQFF.

This clonotype occurred a few times. This sequence joins TRBV30 and TRBJ2-3, with a possible D match to TRBD1 (6 bases). Trimming removed 2 bases from V and 6 bases from J, with 15 bases in between. CDR3 length: 14 residues. Germline CDR1 reads GTSNPN; CDR2 reads SVGIG (reference sequence). The CDR3: CAWSIQGSFDTQYF. Written as DNA, the CDR3 is TGTGCCTGGAGTATACAGGGTTCCTTCGATACGCAGTATTTT.

The genes are TRBV7-9 and TRBJ2-7, with D possibly TRBD1 on 6 matching bases. This CDR3 spans 14 amino acids. Germline CDR1 SEHNR, CDR2 FQNEAQ (reference sequence). The V and J ends lost 5 bases and 3 bases respectively, with 14 bases between them. The CDR3 reads CASSHRDTYYEQYF. CDR3 coding DNA: TGTGCCAGCAGCCACCGGGACACCTACTACGAGCAGTACTTC.

The genes are TRBV4-1 and TRBJ2-5; 12 bases map to TRBD2. CDR3 length: 16 residues. V dropped 1 base and J dropped 5; count of bases not matched to a gene: 5. Germline CDR1 is MGHRA and CDR2 is YSYEKL. The CDR3 DNA reads as TGCGCCAGCAGCCAAGGCGGGCTAGCGGGGGGGGAGACCCAGTACTTC. It specifies CASSQGGLAGGETQYF.

In its sample, this clonotype was seen many times. The gene calls are TRBV20-1 and TRBJ1-1; 7 nucleotides match TRBD1. Germline CDR1 and CDR2: DFQATT and SNEGSKA (reference sequence). V shed 1 base and J 8 bases; nucleotides not matched to a gene: 7. The CDR3 extends over 13 amino acids. This CDR3 is CSARATGTLEAFF. CDR3 coding DNA: TGCAGTGCTAGAGCGACAGGGACCTTAGAAGCTTTCTTT.

This clonotype was observed a few times. The chain combines TRBV5-1 with TRBJ2-1, with 8 bases fitting TRBD2. The V segment lost 4 bases and the J segment 2 bases; nucleotides outside the gene matches: 17. The CDR3 runs to 19 residues. The germline gives CDR1 SGHRS, CDR2 YFSETQ. The DNA for the CDR3 is TGCGCCAGCAGCCCGGAGCGGGGGAGCGGTAGAGGCGCCTACAATGAGCAGTTCTTC. Translated, it gives CASSPERGSGRGAYNEQFF.

There are many counts of this clonotype. This chain joins TRBV28 and TRBJ1-6, with D unclear. The CDR3 runs to 15 residues. Per the germline V gene, CDR1 is MDHEN and CDR2 is SYDVKM. The V end lost 2 bases, the J end lost 1 base, and 6 bases lay between the germline ends. The CDR3 region has the DNA TGTGCCAGCAGTTTAGGGGAATCCTATAATTCACCCCTCCACTTT. It translates to CASSLGESYNSPLHF.

This clonotype was found a few times. This chain links TRBV27 with TRBJ2-7, with TRBD1 matching over 7 bases. With V trimmed by 2 bases and J by 1 base, 5 bases remained unmatched. Germline V gene sequence: CDR1 MNHEY, CDR2 SMNVEV (reference sequence). CDR3 length: 15 residues. The CDR3 DNA reads TGTGCCAGCAGTTTAATCGGACAGGAGTCCTACGAGCAGTACTTC. Translating it yields CASSLIGQESYEQYF.

This clonotype has more than one count but fewer than ten. The chain combines TRBV28 with TRBJ1-5, with D unresolved. Germline CDR1 is MDHEN and CDR2 is SYDVKM. The germline V and J ends were trimmed by 8 bases and 6 bases, with 11 bases remaining between them. CDR3 length equals 12 residues. The CDR3 nucleotides are TGTGCCAGCTACTTAACTGGTCAGCCCCAGCATTTT. Its protein product is CASYLTGQPQHF.

The table lists this clonotype with a few counts. The V gene is TRBV3-1, the J gene TRBJ2-7; D gene unclear. Germline CDR1 LGHDT, CDR2 YNNKEL (reference sequence). V dropped 0 bases and J dropped 3 bases, with 9 bases sitting between them. This CDR3 is built from 14 residues. The CDR3 nucleotides are TGTGCCAGCAGCCAAGATGCCAGGAGCTACGAGCAGTACTTC. It yields the protein CASSQDARSYEQYF.

Points on this clonotype: A much more abundant neighbour one base away suggests this may be a read error. The J gene is TRBJ2-7, the V gene TRBV7-6; weak D call: TRBD2 (7 bases). This CDR3 region has 18 residues. The germline V gene encodes CDR1 SGHVS and CDR2 FNYEAQ. The chain's CDR3 is CASSLDPRGGGRSYKQYF. The CDR3 coding sequence is TGTGCCAGCAGCTTAGACCCCCGGGGAGGGGGGCGCTCCTACAAGCAGTACTTC. The variable domain in full, completed from reference TRBV7-6 and TRBJ2-7, reads GAGVSQSPRYKVTKRGQDVALRCDPISGHVSLYWYRQALGQGPEFLTYFNYEAQQDKSGLPNDRFSAERPEGSISTLTIQRTEQRDSAMYRCASSLDPRGGGRSYKQYFGPGTRLTVT.

This clonotype was seen many times. The CDR3 region is CASRPSGSTDTQYF. DNA of the CDR3: TGTGCCAGCAGACCTAGCGGGAGCACAGATACGCAGTATTTT. The V gene is TRBV28, the J gene TRBJ2-3, with 8 bases matching TRBD2. Per the germline V gene, CDR1 is MDHEN and CDR2 is SYDVKM. Unmatched junction bases numbered 2, after V lost 6 bases and J lost 0 bases. The CDR3 extends over 14 amino acids.

The chain combines TRBV28 with TRBJ2-5; 8 positions agree with TRBD2. Germline V lookup: CDR1 MDHEN, CDR2 SYDVKM. V shed 5 bases and J 6 bases; nucleotides not matched to a gene: 14. The CDR3 extends over 16 amino acids. The CDR3 nucleotides read TGTGCCAGCAGTGCCTCTTGGGTTAGCGGGGATAAGACCCAGTACTTC. It translates to CASSASWVSGDKTQYF.

This clonotype has more than one count but fewer than ten. This chain uses TRBV7-9 with TRBJ1-2; D possibly corresponds to TRBD1 (5 bases). V gave up 5 bases and J gave up 5 bases, with 15 bases separating them. This CDR3 has 14 amino acids. Germline V gene data show CDR1 as SEHNR and CDR2 as FQNEAQ (reference sequence). The CDR3 here is CASSTQRGHYGYTF. CDR3 nucleotide sequence: TGTGCCAGCAGCACCCAGAGGGGTCATTATGGCTACACCTTC.